This T cell receptor beta chain was found in a study of blood T cell repertoires in COVID-19. On the study more broadly: PBMCs, B-cell-depleted T cells, or T cells provided the cDNA or gDNA that made up the material.

As handled by the study authors: Cell counts per sample came from amplifying reference gene primers. Produced via immunoSEQ multiplex PCR; TCRdb's table is partial and in-frame only. The V and J calls and clone size were taken over from that table, and D and trimming were inferred from the DNA. The repertoire has about 230,000 clones, approximately 80% of them found once; the top ten carry roughly 27%. Germline CDR1 reads SGHTA; CDR2 reads FQGTGA. J gave up 7 bases and V 5 bases, and 10 bases lay outside the gene matches. This CDR3 has 14 residues. What was sequenced was peripheral blood. The source of this sequence is a man aged 40-55 years with acute or convalescent COVID-19. V gene TRBV7-3 combines with J gene TRBJ1-1; the match to TRBD1 covers 7 bases. The CDR3 is CASSQGGDSSEAFF. For the CDR3, the DNA is TGTGCCAGCAGCCAAGGCGGGGACAGTAGTGAAGCTTTCTTT. Full variable domain (outside the CDR3, taken from reference TRBV7-3 and TRBJ1-1): GAGVSQTPSNKVTEKGKYVELRCDPISGHTALYWYRQSLGQGPEFLIYFQGTGAADDSGLPNDRFFAVRPEGSVSTLKIQRTERGDSAVYLCASSQGGDSSEAFFGQGTRLTVV.